Listed below are T cell receptor beta chains from one sample, sequenced in a study of control samples from healthy donors and cancer patients. Generated by immunoSEQ multiplex PCR, the TCRdb table keeps only in-frame clones and is missing some. Among 70,000 or so clones listed, over 85% were seen once. The sample consisted of PBMCs. All receptors come from a man between 60 and 75 years old with lung cancer. CDR3s include the opening cysteine and the closing phenylalanine or tryptophan. The order of the fields is V gene, J gene, D gene, clone size, CDR3 protein, CDR3 DNA. D genes are given only for firm matches. A clone size is listed for some rows: how often the clone was seen (once, few, many), or a class if it is expanded.

>TRBV5-8|TRBJ1-4|.|.
CASSYPYRVRTNEKLFF
TGTGCCAGCAGCTACCCGTACAGGGTTCGGACTAATGAAAAACTGTTTTTT
>TRBV5-1|TRBJ2-3|TRBD1|.
CASSFGTGDTDTQYF
TGCGCCAGCAGCTTCGGGACAGGGGACACAGATACGCAGTATTTT
>TRBV21-1|TRBJ1-4|.|.
CASVLLRTPGTNEKLFF
TGTGCCAGCGTCCTATTGAGGACCCCTGGGACTAATGAAAAACTGTTTTTT
>TRBV7-9|TRBJ2-7|.|.
CASSLSAATYEQYF
TGTGCCAGCAGCTTATCGGCAGCTACCTACGAGCAGTACTTC
>TRBV7-8|TRBJ1-4|.|.
CASRPTSGAQKLFF
TGTGCCAGCAGGCCTACCTCGGGAGCGCAAAAACTGTTTTTT
>TRBV30|TRBJ1-2|.|.
CAWGSVYGYTF
TGTGCCTGGGGATCTGTGTATGGCTACACCTTC
>TRBV5-8|TRBJ2-2|.|.
CASSGLLLPNTGELFF
TGTGCCAGCAGCGGACTGTTACTACCGAACACCGGGGAGCTGTTTTTT
>TRBV10-1|TRBJ1-1|.|once
CASSLRAGTTEAFF
TGCGCCAGCAGTCTCCGTGCGGGGACAACTGAAGCTTTCTTT
>TRBV7-9|TRBJ2-3|TRBD1|.
CASGPGQGAADTQYF
TGTGCCAGCGGGCCGGGACAGGGGGCCGCAGATACGCAGTATTTT
>TRBV7-9|TRBJ1-2|TRBD1|.
CASSPGQNYGYTF
TGTGCCAGCAGCCCGGGACAGAACTATGGCTACACCTTC
>TRBV9|TRBJ2-4|.|.
CASSPRIAKNIQYF
TGTGCCAGCAGCCCCCGGATAGCCAAAAACATTCAGTACTTC
>TRBV5-3|TRBJ2-4|.|.
CARSLGGRAASTGDIQYF
TGTGCCAGAAGCTTGGGCGGTCGGGCAGCAAGTACTGGGGACATTCAGTACTTC